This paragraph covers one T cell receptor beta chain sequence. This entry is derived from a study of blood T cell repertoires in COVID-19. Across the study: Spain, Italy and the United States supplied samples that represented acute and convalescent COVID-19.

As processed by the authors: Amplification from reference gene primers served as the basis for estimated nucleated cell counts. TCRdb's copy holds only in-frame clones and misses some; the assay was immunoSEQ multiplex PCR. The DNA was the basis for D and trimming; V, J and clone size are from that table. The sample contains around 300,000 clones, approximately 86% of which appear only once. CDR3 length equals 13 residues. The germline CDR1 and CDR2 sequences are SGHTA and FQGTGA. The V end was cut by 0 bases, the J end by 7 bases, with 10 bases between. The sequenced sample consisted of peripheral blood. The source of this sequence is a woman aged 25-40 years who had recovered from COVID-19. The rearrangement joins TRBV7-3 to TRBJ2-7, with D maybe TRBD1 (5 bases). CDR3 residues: CASSLTGAREQYF. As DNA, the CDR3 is TGTGCCAGCAGCTTAACAGGGGCTCGGGAGCAGTACTTC. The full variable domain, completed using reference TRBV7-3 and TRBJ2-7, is GAGVSQTPSNKVTEKGKYVELRCDPISGHTALYWYRQSLGQGPEFLIYFQGTGAADDSGLPNDRFFAVRPEGSVSTLKIQRTERGDSAVYLCASSLTGAREQYFGPGTRLTVT.